The present T cell receptor beta chain was sequenced within a study of vaccination effects on CD4 cells after COVID-19. Study as a whole: Viral peptide pools were used in the ViraFEST assay to expand antigen-specific CD4+ T cells, and sequencing came afterward. The study's findings and limits: Marked clonal contraction was seen late after vaccination (in both infection- and vaccine-induced clones). Common cold coronavirus cross-reactivity was shown by only 1 of 255 vaccine-induced clones in healthy vaccinees.

This CDR3 comprises 12 residues. The ends were cut back, 6 bases at V and 4 bases at J, with 9 bases in the middle. Germline V gene data show CDR1 as SNHLY and CDR2 as FYNNEI. Regarding this clone: Its target is not known.

When around 10 days of culture had elapsed, CD4+ T cells were isolated. Each participant was given two doses of one vaccine (BNT162b2 or mRNA-1273). None of these healthy vaccinees had been infected with SARS-CoV-2 before vaccination. The method was immunoSEQ multiplex PCR; TCRdb's version includes in-frame clones alone and lacks a portion of them. The sample has approximately 66,000 clones, roughly 80% seen once. The sample in question was CD4+ T cells from PBMCs cultured without peptide, obtained after COVID-19 vaccination. The TCR sequence derives from a human donor who received a COVID-19 vaccine. The chain recombines TRBV2 with TRBJ2-5; D not certain. In DNA form, the CDR3 reads TGTGCCAGCAGCGACCCGTCAGAGACCCAGTACTTC. Amino acid sequence: CASSDPSETQYF. Using reference TRBV2 and TRBJ2-5 for the parts outside the CDR3, the full variable domain is EPEVTQTPSHQVTQMGQEVILRCVPISNHLYFYWYRQILGQKVEFLVSFYNNEISEKSEIFDDQFSVERPDGSNFTLKIRSTKLEDSAMYFCASSDPSETQYFGPGTRLLVL.